This TCR beta chain was sequenced for a study of T-cell memory formation after mild COVID-19. Germline V CDR1 and CDR2: KGHDR, SFDVKD. V was trimmed by 5 bases and J by 0 bases, leaving 14 bases between them. The CDR3 extends over 16 amino acids. This clonotype has just a few counts. Its antigen remains unidentified. Study results and caveats: Proof of SARS-CoV-2 specificity was absent for the second-wave clones that crested on day 37.

Each CDR3 protein gets one entry after TCRdb re-called the 5' RACE reads with MiXCR. Here the sample spans under 600,000 distinct CDR3 sequences, 20% to 25% being singletons. Sequenced: PBMCs or a T cell subset sorted from them (not recorded which). The receptor was derived from an adult woman who had mild COVID-19 (a few samples of this study predate the infection). Cell type and time point are not known. The genes are TRBV24-1 and TRBJ2-3; TRBD2 might be the D (5 bases). CDR3 nucleotides: TGTGCCACCAGTGCGAGGACTCTCCTTAGCACAGATACGCAGTATTTT. It yields the protein CATSARTLLSTDTQYF.